Listed below are T cell receptor beta chains from one sample, sequenced in a study of human T cells and chemical hapten exposure. MiXCR, run by TCRdb on the RACE reads, gives a single entry per CDR3 protein. The sample lists approximately 50,000 distinct CDR3 sequences, 9.9% occurring once. The sample here was whole blood, taken in connection with sensitization to the hapten diphenylcyclopropenone (DPC). The receptors here all came from a woman aged 40 to 55 with alopecia areata. Some clones in this sample may be carry-over from other donors' samples. Each CDR3 is given with its conserved first and last residue. The order of the fields is V gene, clone size, CDR3 protein. The size of a clone is reported for some rows only, either as once, few or many, or as a class for expanded clones.

TRBV5-6,-,CASSLGRSKYEQYF
TRBV20-1,many,CSATGLNYGYTF
TRBV11-2,few,CASSLEGGASTDTQYF
TRBV29-1,-,CSDSRRFGQFF
TRBV30,many,CAWSVGSTDTQYF
TRBV20-1,few,CSARVSSRSNQPQHF
TRBV11-2,few,CASSLDSRGGTYF
TRBV6-5,-,CASSYGGEKAFF
TRBV29-1,few,CSTKTGEETQYF
TRBV6-2/TRBV6-3,many,CASRPLAGVYNEQFF
TRBV18,-,CASSSGTGVSGNQPQHF
TRBV4-1,-,CASRAEDRGRYNEQFF
TRBV7-2,few,CASSPDRVGNTIYF
TRBV3-1,-,CASSPRAGQFGYEQYF
TRBV12-3/TRBV12-4,few,CASSLDRYNEQFF
TRBV19,-,CASSLSGARNTEAFF
TRBV30,few,CAWSVGTGYEQYF
TRBV10-3,many,CAINRDRGLNNSPLHF
TRBV29-1,few,CSGSPGPDEQFF
TRBV6-6,few,CASSLTSGVYNEQFF
TRBV3-1,-,CASSLALAGAATVSYEQYF
TRBV3-1,-,CASSLLGVLANTGELFF
TRBV29-1,-,CSVDGGSYEQYF
TRBV5-1,many,CASSLEVAGVSEQYF
TRBV7-2,-,CASSRSGGLTDTQYF
TRBV7-2,few,CASSPKVEQYF
TRBV10-3,many,CAISLTSGGAGEQFF
TRBV9,many,CASSLDAASRSLHF
TRBV20-1,few,CSAPRRGPIDTQYF
TRBV2,many,CASESGDNQPQHF
TRBV6-2/TRBV6-3,many,CASSYPGTGNTEAFF
TRBV6-1,-,CASRGRQAGPGKLFF
TRBV20-1,-,CSAHRTGGVAEAFF
TRBV6-6,few,CASMRGTVAASTEAFF
TRBV11-3,-,CASSLNKNRRNTIYF
TRBV11-2,-,CASSFPGSSYEQYF
TRBV5-1,many,CASSPGPEETQYF
TRBV12-3/TRBV12-4,-,CASRKGRTGELFF
TRBV15,many,CATSREVASSNQPQHF
TRBV18,-,CASSPTGTNSNQPQHF
TRBV20-1,many,CSASMRQGYNEQFF
TRBV11-3,-,CASSPGGIYSNQPQHF
TRBV12-3/TRBV12-4,-,CASSWGQRNTEAFF
TRBV7-9,few,CASSQPRDGTLSSGNTIYF
TRBV7-9,few,CASTQMSTDTQYF
TRBV6-1,-,CASSEGPSSGNTIYF
TRBV6-2/TRBV6-3,many,CASSRTDRADGYTF
TRBV11-2,few,CASSLDPGRGREQYF
TRBV3-1,many,CASSHRGGVKAEQYF
TRBV15,few,CATSRDGLADKRNIQYF
TRBV2,-,CAGSADREASPLHF
TRBV6-6,few,CASSYSSLIGGDFDTEAFF
TRBV2,few,CASSGDRGRLTDTQYF
TRBV7-9,few,CASSLGGDGYTF
TRBV29-1,-,CSVGGQGPLFYEQYF
TRBV3-1,many,CASSLRDRVTDTQYF
TRBV7-3,-,CASSFGTLDTEIF
TRBV6-2/TRBV6-3,few,CASSYAATTYEQYF
TRBV19,medium-sized,CASSMFKQPQHF